The TCR beta chain described here comes from a study of T cell repertoires in cytomegalovirus infection. Study-wide background: Public TCR beta signatures provided an indication of both CMV infection and a matching HLA type. General study findings and limits: Ex vivo responses were dominated by HLA-C-restricted CMV-specific TCR beta clonotypes. The study identified carriers of CMV plus the relevant HLA from cumulative public TCR beta family frequency.

TCRdb independently ran MiXCR on the reads; one entry per CDR3 protein. Among 130,000 or so distinct CDR3 sequences, about 6% were seen once, and the ten largest hold more than 15%. Germline-derived CDR1 and CDR2 are SQVTM and ANQGSEA. The CDR3 loop spans 14 amino acids. The trim removed 6 bases at V and 1 base at J, leaving 8 bases unmatched. This clonotype was seen many times. Its antigen is not identified. The origin of this receptor is a human donor in good health (CMV status not recorded). Some clones in this sample may be carry-over from other donors' samples. The chain uses TRBV29-1 and TRBJ1-1; 7 nucleotides line up with TRBD1. The sequenced sample consisted of PBMCs. CDR3 protein: CSVEAGQTNTEAFF. The DNA for the CDR3 is TGCAGCGTGGAGGCGGGACAGACGAACACTGAAGCTTTCTTT.